Reported below is one TCR beta chain. What it binds is unknown. This record belongs to a study of shared clonotypes between healthy human individuals. Points from the study as a whole: Four donors had about 5% of their naive CD4 clonotypes in common.

The CDR3 is 14 residues long. Germline V gene sequence: CDR1 MDHEN, CDR2 SYDVKM. V dropped 5 bases and J dropped 3 bases, with 13 bases sitting between them. Method: immunoSEQ multiplex PCR; TCRdb's copy keeps in-frame clones and lacks some. The table shows some 2,500,000 clones, with about nine tenths occurring only once. This clonotype originated in a man younger than 35 in good health. Some clones in this sample may be carry-over from other donors' samples. Sequenced sample: naive CD4+ T cells from PBMCs. The subset denotes: CD45RA+ positively selected. The chain links TRBV28 to TRBJ1-2; D is uncertain. CDR3 bases: TGTGCCAGCAGTAAGACCGAAACGTACTATGGCTACACCTTC. Amino acids: CASSKTETYYGYTF.